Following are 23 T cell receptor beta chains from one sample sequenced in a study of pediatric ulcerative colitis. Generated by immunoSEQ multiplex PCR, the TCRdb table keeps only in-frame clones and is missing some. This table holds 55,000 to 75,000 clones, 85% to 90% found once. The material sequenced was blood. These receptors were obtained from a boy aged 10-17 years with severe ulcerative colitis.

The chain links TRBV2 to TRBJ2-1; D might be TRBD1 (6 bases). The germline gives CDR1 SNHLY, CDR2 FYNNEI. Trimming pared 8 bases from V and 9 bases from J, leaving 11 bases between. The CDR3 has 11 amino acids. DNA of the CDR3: TGTGCCAGCCGGGACAATATTGAGCAGTTCTTC. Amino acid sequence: CASRDNIEQFF.

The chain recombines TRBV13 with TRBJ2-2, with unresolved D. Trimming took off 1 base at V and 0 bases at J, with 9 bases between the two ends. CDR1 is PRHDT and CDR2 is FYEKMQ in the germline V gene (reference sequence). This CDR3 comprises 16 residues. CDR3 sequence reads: CASSLVQVANTGELFF. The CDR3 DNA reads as TGTGCCAGCAGCTTAGTTCAGGTTGCGAACACCGGGGAGCTGTTTTTT.

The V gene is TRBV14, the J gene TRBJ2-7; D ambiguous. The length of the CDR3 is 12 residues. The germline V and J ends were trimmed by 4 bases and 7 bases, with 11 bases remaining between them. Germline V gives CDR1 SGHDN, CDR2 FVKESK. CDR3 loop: CASSPPWGEQYF. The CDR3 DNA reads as TGTGCCAGCAGCCCGCCATGGGGAGAGCAGTACTTC.

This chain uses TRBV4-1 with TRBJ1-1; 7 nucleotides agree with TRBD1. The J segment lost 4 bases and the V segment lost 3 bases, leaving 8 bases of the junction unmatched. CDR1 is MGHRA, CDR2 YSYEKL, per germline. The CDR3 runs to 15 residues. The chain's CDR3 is CASSQSPGQPTEAFF. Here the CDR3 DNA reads TGCGCCAGCAGCCAGTCCCCGGGACAGCCCACTGAAGCTTTCTTT.

CDR3 coding DNA: TGTGCCAGCAGTGAATTCTTGGGGGTGGGCTACACCTTC. Its protein is CASSEFLGVGYTF. The chain links TRBV6-1 to TRBJ1-2; a possible D gene is TRBD1 (5 bases). The CDR3 is 13 amino acids. V dropped 2 bases and J dropped 8 bases, with 12 bases sitting between them. Germline loops: CDR1 MNHNS, CDR2 SASEGT.

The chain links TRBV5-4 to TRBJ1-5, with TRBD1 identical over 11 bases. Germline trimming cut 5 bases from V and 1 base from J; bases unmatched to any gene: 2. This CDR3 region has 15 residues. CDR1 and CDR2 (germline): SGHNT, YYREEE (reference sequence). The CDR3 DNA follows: TGTGCCAGCAGTTGGGACAGGGGGAGCAATCAGCCCCAGCATTTT. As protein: CASSWDRGSNQPQHF.

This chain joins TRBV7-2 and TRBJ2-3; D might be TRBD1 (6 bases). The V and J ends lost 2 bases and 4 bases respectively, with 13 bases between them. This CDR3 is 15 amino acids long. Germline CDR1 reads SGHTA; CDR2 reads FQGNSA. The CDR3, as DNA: TGTGCCAGCAGCTTAAGGGGACAAGGGCCAGATACGCAGTATTTT. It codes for CASSLRGQGPDTQYF.

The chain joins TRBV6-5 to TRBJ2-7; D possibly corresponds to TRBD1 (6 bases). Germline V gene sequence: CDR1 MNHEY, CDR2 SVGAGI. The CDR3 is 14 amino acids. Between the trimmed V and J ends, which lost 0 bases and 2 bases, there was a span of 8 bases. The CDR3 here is CASSYSRGTYEQYF. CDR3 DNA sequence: TGTGCCAGCAGTTACTCCAGGGGAACCTACGAGCAGTACTTC.

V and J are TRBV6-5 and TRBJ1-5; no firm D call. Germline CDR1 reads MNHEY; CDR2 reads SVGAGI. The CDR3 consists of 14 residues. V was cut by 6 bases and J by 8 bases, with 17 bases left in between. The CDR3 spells CASSPGEAVKPQHF. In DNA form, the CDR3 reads TGTGCCAGCAGCCCCGGGGAGGCGGTCAAGCCCCAGCATTTT.

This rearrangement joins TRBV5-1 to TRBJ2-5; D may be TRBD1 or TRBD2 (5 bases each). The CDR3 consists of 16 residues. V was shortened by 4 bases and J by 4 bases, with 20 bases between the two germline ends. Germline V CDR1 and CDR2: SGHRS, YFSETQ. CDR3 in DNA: TGCGCCAGCAGCCGAAAGGGGCCCGGGACGGGAGAGACCCAGTACTTC. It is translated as CASSRKGPGTGETQYF. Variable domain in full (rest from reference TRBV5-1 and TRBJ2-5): KAGVTQTPRYLIKTRGQQVTLSCSPISGHRSVSWYQQTPGQGLQFLFEYFSETQRNKGNFPGRFSGRQFSNSRSEMNVSTLELGDSALYLCASSRKGPGTGETQYFGPGTRLLVL.

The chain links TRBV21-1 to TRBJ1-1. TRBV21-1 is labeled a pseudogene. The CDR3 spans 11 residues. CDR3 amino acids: CASIRNTEAFF. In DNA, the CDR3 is TGTGCCAGCATCCGAAACACTGAAGCTTTCTTT.

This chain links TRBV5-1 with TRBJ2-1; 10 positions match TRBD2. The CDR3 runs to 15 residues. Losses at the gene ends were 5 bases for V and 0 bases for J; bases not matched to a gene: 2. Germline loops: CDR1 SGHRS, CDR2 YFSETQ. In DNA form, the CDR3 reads TGCGCCAGCAGAGCTAGCGGGAGCTCCTACAATGAGCAGTTCTTC. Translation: CASRASGSSYNEQFF.

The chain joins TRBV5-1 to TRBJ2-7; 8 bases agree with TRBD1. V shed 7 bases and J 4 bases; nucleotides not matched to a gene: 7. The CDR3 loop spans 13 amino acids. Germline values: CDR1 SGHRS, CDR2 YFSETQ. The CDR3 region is CASGQGSSYEQYF. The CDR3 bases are TGCGCCAGCGGACAGGGTTCCTCTTACGAGCAGTACTTC.

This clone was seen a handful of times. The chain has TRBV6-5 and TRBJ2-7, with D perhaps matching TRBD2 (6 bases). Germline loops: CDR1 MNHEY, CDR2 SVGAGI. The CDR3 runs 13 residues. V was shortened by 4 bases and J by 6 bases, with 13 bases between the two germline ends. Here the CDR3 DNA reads TGTGCCAGCAGTTCCCACCAGGGAGGCGAGCAGTACTTC. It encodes CASSSHQGGEQYF.

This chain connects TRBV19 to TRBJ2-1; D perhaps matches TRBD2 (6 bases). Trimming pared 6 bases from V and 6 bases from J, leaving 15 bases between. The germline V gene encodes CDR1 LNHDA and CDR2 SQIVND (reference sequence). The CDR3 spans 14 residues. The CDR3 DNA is TGTGCCAGTAGCCACTCGACTAGTTTCAATGAGCAGTTCTTC. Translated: CASSHSTSFNEQFF.

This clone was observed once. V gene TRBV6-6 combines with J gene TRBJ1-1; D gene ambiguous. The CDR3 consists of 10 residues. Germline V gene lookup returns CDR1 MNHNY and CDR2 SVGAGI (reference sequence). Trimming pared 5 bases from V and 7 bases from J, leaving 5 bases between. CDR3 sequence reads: CASSGGEAFF. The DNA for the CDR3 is TGTGCCAGCAGTGGAGGTGAAGCTTTCTTT.

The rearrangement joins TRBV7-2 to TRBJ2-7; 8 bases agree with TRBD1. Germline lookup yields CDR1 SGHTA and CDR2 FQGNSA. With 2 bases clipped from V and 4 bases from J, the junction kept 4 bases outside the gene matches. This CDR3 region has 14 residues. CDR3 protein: CASSLNTGGYEQYF. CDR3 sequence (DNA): TGTGCCAGCAGCTTAAACACAGGGGGTTACGAGCAGTACTTC.

This chain's CDR3 is CASSLDGDYTEAFF. The CDR3 coding sequence is TGTGCCAGCAGCTTGGACGGGGACTACACTGAAGCTTTCTTT. The J gene is TRBJ1-1, the V gene TRBV5-4, with D possibly TRBD1 on 5 matching bases. The CDR3 has 14 residues. The germline V gene has CDR1 SGHNT and CDR2 YYREEE (reference sequence). With 0 bases removed from V and 3 bases from J, the gap between germline ends came to 9 bases.

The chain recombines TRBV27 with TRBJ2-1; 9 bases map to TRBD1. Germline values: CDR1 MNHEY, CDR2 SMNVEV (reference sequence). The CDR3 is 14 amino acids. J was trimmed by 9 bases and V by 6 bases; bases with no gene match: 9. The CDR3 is CASSLGQGMGEQFF. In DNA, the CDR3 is TGTGCCAGCAGCCTGGGACAGGGTATGGGTGAGCAGTTCTTC.

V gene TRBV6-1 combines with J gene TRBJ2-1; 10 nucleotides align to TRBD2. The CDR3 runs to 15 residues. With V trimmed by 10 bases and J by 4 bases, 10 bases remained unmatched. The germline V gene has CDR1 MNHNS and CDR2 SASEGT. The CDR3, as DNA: TGTGCCACCACTGGGGTTAGCGGGAGGTACAATGAGCAGTTCTTC. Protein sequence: CATTGVSGRYNEQFF.

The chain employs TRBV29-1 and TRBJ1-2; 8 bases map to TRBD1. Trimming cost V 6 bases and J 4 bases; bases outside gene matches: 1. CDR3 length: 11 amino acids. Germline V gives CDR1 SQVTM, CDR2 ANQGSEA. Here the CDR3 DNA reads TGCAGCGTGGACAGGGTCTATGGCTACACCTTC. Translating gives CSVDRVYGYTF. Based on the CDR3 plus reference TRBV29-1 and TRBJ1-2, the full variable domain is SAVISQKPSRDICQRGTSLTIQCQVDSQVTMMFWYRQQPGQSLTLIATANQGSEATYESGFVIDKFPISRPNLTFSTLTVSNMSPEDSSIYLCSVDRVYGYTFGSGTRLTVV.

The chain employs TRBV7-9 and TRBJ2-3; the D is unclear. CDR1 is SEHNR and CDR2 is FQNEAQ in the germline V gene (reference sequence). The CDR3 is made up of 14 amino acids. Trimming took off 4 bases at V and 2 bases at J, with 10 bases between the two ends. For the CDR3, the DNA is TGTGCCAGCAGCTCGACCATTACCACAGATACGCAGTATTTT. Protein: CASSSTITTDTQYF.

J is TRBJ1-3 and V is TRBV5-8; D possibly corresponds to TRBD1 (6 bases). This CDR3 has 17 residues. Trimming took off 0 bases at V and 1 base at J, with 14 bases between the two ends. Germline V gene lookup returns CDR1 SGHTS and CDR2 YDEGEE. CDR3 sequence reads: CASSLGSGARSGNTIYF. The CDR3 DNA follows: TGTGCCAGCAGCTTGGGGTCGGGGGCGCGTTCTGGAAACACCATATATTTT. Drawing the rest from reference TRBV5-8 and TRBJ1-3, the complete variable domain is EAGVTQSPTHLIKTRGQQATLRCSPISGHTSVYWYQQALGLGLQFLLWYDEGEERNRGNFPPRFSGRQFPNYSSELNVNALELEDSALYLCASSLGSGARSGNTIYFGEGSWLTVV.